This T cell receptor beta chain originates from a study of OX40 agonist ivuxolimab in advanced cancers. Some clones are missing from TCRdb's copy, which holds only in-frame ones; the method was immunoSEQ multiplex PCR. The sample lists approximately 57,000 clones, roughly four fifths seen once, with about 0.8% in the top ten. V lost 1 base to trimming and J lost 5 bases, with 17 bases between them. The CDR3 consists of 16 residues. In germline, CDR1 is MGHRA, CDR2 YSYEKL. This clone was detected only once. This TCR came from an adult with an advanced solid tumor such as melanoma, head and neck, liver or kidney cancer. Specimen: CD4+ or CD8+ T cells sorted from blood, collected in a trial of the OX40 agonist ivuxolimab. The V call is TRBV4-1, the J call TRBJ2-5; a weak D match, TRBD1 (6 bases). The CDR3 nucleotides are TGCGCCAGCAGCCAAGTACGTATAGGGGGTCTGGAGACCCAGTACTTC. Translated: CASSQVRIGGLETQYF.